These 30 T cell receptor beta chains share one sample of origin, sequenced in a study of blood T cell repertoires in COVID-19. The table came from immunoSEQ multiplex PCR; TCRdb's copy has only in-frame clones and leaves some out. The data show about 220,000 clones, around 82% seen once. The sample taken for sequencing was peripheral blood. The receptors shown here come from a woman aged 55 to 70 with acute or convalescent COVID-19.

The V gene is TRBV10-2, the J gene TRBJ2-7; D ambiguous. CDR3 length equals 12 residues. Germline lookup yields CDR1 WSHSY and CDR2 SAAADI. Trimming took 2 bases from V and 3 from J, leaving 5 bases between them. The DNA for the CDR3 is TGCGCCAGCAGTGAGACTTACTACGAGCAGTACTTC. Translated: CASSETYYEQYF.

The CDR3 loop reads CASSLTGGEAFF. CDR3 coding DNA: TGTGCCAGCAGCCTTACAGGGGGCGAAGCTTTCTTT. V and J are TRBV4-2 and TRBJ1-1; 9 bases align to TRBD1. Trimming at V came to 4 bases and at J to 8 bases, leaving 2 bases not matched to a gene. This CDR3 spans 12 amino acids. CDR1 is LGHNA, CDR2 YNFKEQ, per germline.

V is TRBV7-3 and J is TRBJ2-1, with D maybe TRBD2 (5 bases). CDR3 length: 13 residues. V lost 2 bases and J 5 bases, leaving 7 bases between the germline ends. Germline V lookup: CDR1 SGHTA, CDR2 FQGTGA. The CDR3 here is CASSLGLHNEQFF. CDR3 nucleotides: TGTGCCAGCAGCTTAGGACTTCACAATGAGCAGTTCTTC. Full variable domain (rest looked up from reference TRBV7-3 and TRBJ2-1): GAGVSQTPSNKVTEKGKYVELRCDPISGHTALYWYRQSLGQGPEFLIYFQGTGAADDSGLPNDRFFAVRPEGSVSTLKIQRTERGDSAVYLCASSLGLHNEQFFGPGTRLTVL.

V usage is TRBV7-9 and J usage is TRBJ2-7, with 7 bases that match TRBD1. The germline gives CDR1 SEHNR, CDR2 FQNEAQ (reference sequence). The CDR3 extends over 15 amino acids. Germline trimming cut 5 bases from V and 2 bases from J; bases unmatched to any gene: 9. This CDR3 is CASSERRQGTYEQYF. CDR3 DNA: TGTGCCAGCAGCGAAAGAAGACAGGGAACCTACGAGCAGTACTTC.

The rearrangement joins TRBV7-2 to TRBJ1-4; D possibly corresponds to TRBD1 (6 bases). V was cut by 5 bases and J by 5 bases, with 15 bases left in between. Germline lookup yields CDR1 SGHTA and CDR2 FQGNSA. The CDR3 spans 15 residues. CDR3 nucleotides: TGTGCCAGCAGCCAACAGGGCCGGGGCAATGAAAAACTGTTTTTT. Protein: CASSQQGRGNEKLFF.

This clone was seen once. The chain carries TRBV7-2 and TRBJ2-1, with D uncertain. Trimming shortened V by 4 bases and J by 12 bases, and 13 bases separated the two germline ends. Germline CDR1 SGHTA, CDR2 FQGNSA. The CDR3 consists of 12 residues. The CDR3 bases are TGTGCCAGCAGCTCTATCATTTCAGGGCAGTTCTTC. Its protein is CASSSIISGQFF. The whole variable domain, filled in from reference TRBV7-2 and TRBJ2-1, reads GAGVSQSPSNKVTEKGKDVELRCDPISGHTALYWYRQSLGQGLEFLIYFQGNSAPDKSGLPSDRFSAERTGGSVSTLTIQRTQQEDSAVYLCASSSIISGQFFGPGTRLTVL.

The V gene is TRBV28, the J gene TRBJ1-2; the match to TRBD1 covers 9 bases. Germline values: CDR1 MDHEN, CDR2 SYDVKM. CDR3 size: 15 residues. Trimming took 7 bases from V and 1 from J; bases not matched to a gene: 7. CDR3: CASNPTGGVNYGYTF. In nucleotides, the CDR3 is TGTGCCAGCAACCCAACAGGGGGCGTTAACTATGGCTACACCTTC.

The V call is TRBV28, the J call TRBJ2-1, with D possibly matching TRBD2 (5 bases). The CDR3 totals 13 residues. V was cut by 5 bases and J by 2 bases, with 7 bases left in between. Germline CDR1 and CDR2: MDHEN and SYDVKM. CDR3 region: CASSVGAYNEQFF. The CDR3 DNA reads TGTGCCAGCAGTGTCGGGGCCTACAATGAGCAGTTCTTC.

The chain couples TRBV18 to TRBJ2-4, with no clear D. Deletions cut 5 bases from V and 5 bases from J, with 13 bases between. The CDR3 is 14 residues long. Germline assignment: CDR1 KGHSH and CDR2 LQKENI. The CDR3 coding sequence is TGTGCCAGCTCAGCGACCTCCCGGGAAAACATTCAGTACTTC. It codes for CASSATSRENIQYF.

The rearrangement joins TRBV10-3 to TRBJ2-5; weak D call: TRBD1 (6 bases). Per germline, CDR1 ENHRY and CDR2 SYGVKD. The CDR3 length is 15 residues. Trimming stripped 2 bases from V and 0 bases from J, with 10 bases between. The chain's CDR3 is CAISENRANQETQYF. The CDR3 DNA follows: TGTGCCATCAGTGAGAACAGGGCCAACCAAGAGACCCAGTACTTC.

The CDR3 reads CASSQFGQGASPLHF. The CDR3 DNA reads as TGTGCCAGCAGCCAATTCGGACAGGGGGCTTCACCCCTCCACTTT. V usage is TRBV14 and J usage is TRBJ1-6; 11 positions agree with TRBD1. The CDR3 contains 15 residues. Germline CDR1 SGHDN, CDR2 FVKESK. V was pared by 2 bases and J by 9 bases, with 3 bases of the junction left unmatched.

V gene TRBV29-1 combines with J gene TRBJ1-4; 7 nucleotides agree with TRBD1. This CDR3 is built from 14 residues. Trimming took 7 bases from V and 7 from J; bases not matched to a gene: 12. The germline gives CDR1 SQVTM, CDR2 ANQGSEA. CDR3 in amino acids: CSGRAGGSREKLFF. DNA for the CDR3: TGCAGCGGCCGAGCAGGGGGTAGCCGTGAAAAACTGTTTTTT.

The J gene is TRBJ2-5, the V gene TRBV3-1 (or the pseudogene TRBV3-2); the match to TRBD1 covers 8 bases. J was trimmed by 5 bases and V by 4 bases; bases with no gene match: 15. This CDR3 has 17 residues. CDR1 LGHDT and CDR2 YNNKEL come from the germline V gene (reference sequence). CDR3 bases: TGTGCCAGCAGCCCTTACCCCCGGACAGGGCGAGGTGAGACCCAGTACTTC. Translating it yields CASSPYPRTGRGETQYF.

The CDR3 nucleotides read TGCGCCAGCAGCCAAGATGCGGGGGCCGCTAATGAAAAACTGTTTTTT. Its protein is CASSQDAGAANEKLFF. This rearrangement joins TRBV4-3 to TRBJ1-4, with D maybe TRBD1 (6 bases). Trimming removed 0 bases from V and 3 bases from J, with 11 bases in between. The germline V gene has CDR1 LGHNA and CDR2 YSLEER. The CDR3 has 16 amino acids.

This clone was recorded only once. This chain connects TRBV5-1 to TRBJ1-4; D perhaps matches TRBD1 (6 bases). CDR1 SGHRS and CDR2 YFSETQ come from the germline V gene. Trimming removed 2 bases at V and 8 bases at J, with 13 bases between. The CDR3 is 14 residues long. Here the CDR3 reads CASSLNRAGEKLFF. The CDR3 DNA reads as TGCGCCAGCAGCTTAAACAGGGCGGGCGAAAAACTGTTTTTT.

The V gene is TRBV4-1, the J gene TRBJ2-7; TRBD2 matches at 9 bases. In germline, CDR1 is MGHRA, CDR2 YSYEKL. This CDR3 region has 15 residues. V lost 2 bases and J lost 3; bases outside the gene matches: 5. The CDR3 region has the DNA TGCGCCAGCAGCCAACTGCTAGCGGGGCACTACGAGCAGTACTTC. It translates to CASSQLLAGHYEQYF.

This clone was counted between two and nine times. The chain employs TRBV30 and TRBJ2-2; the D is unclear. CDR3 length equals 13 residues. Germline V lookup: CDR1 GTSNPN, CDR2 SVGIG (reference sequence). Trimming took off 4 bases at V and 0 bases at J, with 6 bases between the two ends. CDR3 loop: CAWTRTNTGELFF. In nucleotides, the CDR3 is TGTGCCTGGACTCGTACGAACACCGGGGAGCTGTTTTTT.

This chain joins TRBV3-1 (or the pseudogene TRBV3-2) and TRBJ2-3; D is undetermined. This CDR3 region has 16 residues. Trimming took off 1 base at V and 2 bases at J, with 13 bases between the two ends. Germline loops: CDR1 LGHDT, CDR2 YNNKEL (reference sequence). CDR3 protein: CASSQGGGPLTDTQYF. The CDR3 nucleotides read TGTGCCAGCAGCCAAGGAGGTGGTCCACTCACAGATACGCAGTATTTT.

The chain links TRBV5-1 to TRBJ2-5; 11 bases align to TRBD2. Germline V gene sequence: CDR1 SGHRS, CDR2 YFSETQ. V lost 0 bases to trimming and J lost 5 bases; unmatched junction nucleotides: 9. The CDR3 loop spans 17 amino acids. CDR3 sequence (DNA): TGCGCCAGCAGCTTGGGAATAGCGGGGGGGCCTGAGGAGACCCAGTACTTC. Translation gives CASSLGIAGGPEETQYF. Drawing the rest from reference TRBV5-1 and TRBJ2-5, the complete variable domain is KAGVTQTPRYLIKTRGQQVTLSCSPISGHRSVSWYQQTPGQGLQFLFEYFSETQRNKGNFPGRFSGRQFSNSRSEMNVSTLELGDSALYLCASSLGIAGGPEETQYFGPGTRLLVL.

The chain links TRBV7-9 to TRBJ1-6; 7 bases are shared with TRBD1. Germline lookup yields CDR1 SEHNR and CDR2 FQNEAQ (reference sequence). CDR3 length: 17 amino acids. With V trimmed by 4 bases and J by 4 bases, 10 bases remained unmatched. The CDR3 region is CASSSTRGTAYNSPLHF. CDR3 nucleotides: TGTGCCAGCAGCTCAACCCGAGGGACAGCTTATAATTCACCCCTCCACTTT.

V is TRBV29-1 and J is TRBJ2-7; 8 bases are shared with TRBD2. The V segment lost 4 bases and the J segment 4 bases; nucleotides outside the gene matches: 6. CDR3 length: 13 amino acids. The germline V gene has CDR1 SQVTM and CDR2 ANQGSEA. The CDR3 bases are TGCAGCGTTGTGACAGCGGGGGAATACGAGCAGTACTTC. Translated, it gives CSVVTAGEYEQYF.

The rearrangement joins TRBV7-9 to TRBJ2-1; no clear D gene. The CDR3 has 12 residues. The V gene's germline CDR1 is SEHNR and CDR2 FQNEAQ (reference sequence). V was shortened by 3 bases and J by 6 bases, with 6 bases between the two germline ends. The CDR3 reads CASSFSSNEQFF. As DNA, the CDR3 is TGTGCCAGCAGCTTTAGCAGCAATGAGCAGTTCTTC.

This chain uses TRBV24-1 with TRBJ2-7; possible D gene TRBD1, 5 bases. This CDR3 is 14 amino acids long. V dropped 4 bases and J dropped 2 bases, with 11 bases sitting between them. From germline, CDR1 is KGHDR and CDR2 SFDVKD. CDR3 coding DNA: TGTGCCACCAGTGAAGATGGGGCTCCCTACGAGCAGTACTTC. Its translation: CATSEDGAPYEQYF.

This chain connects TRBV4-2 to TRBJ1-4; possible D gene TRBD1, 6 bases. Trimming cost V 2 bases and J 4 bases, with 23 bases left between them. The CDR3 contains 19 residues. In germline, CDR1 is LGHNA, CDR2 YNFKEQ. The CDR3 sequence: CASSQHPGTTRTRNEKLFF. CDR3 nucleotides: TGTGCCAGCAGCCAACACCCGGGGACAACCAGAACCCGTAATGAAAAACTGTTTTTT.

The chain combines TRBV7-2 with TRBJ2-7; D remains ambiguous. Deletions cut 0 bases from V and 5 bases from J, with 11 bases between. The CDR3 is made up of 14 amino acids. Germline V CDR1 and CDR2: SGHTA, FQGNSA. This CDR3 is CASSLAPAMNEQYF. The CDR3 region has the DNA TGTGCCAGCAGCTTAGCCCCTGCTATGAACGAGCAGTACTTC.

V is TRBV19 and J is TRBJ1-1; D is uncertain. This CDR3 contains 13 residues. Per the germline V gene, CDR1 is LNHDA and CDR2 is SQIVND (reference sequence). The V end lost 7 bases, the J end lost 1 base, and 10 bases lay between the germline ends. Here the CDR3 reads CASKLAGNTEAFF. As DNA, the CDR3 is TGTGCCAGTAAACTGGCGGGGAACACTGAAGCTTTCTTT.

The CDR3 DNA sequence: TGTGCCAGCAGCTATATGCAACTAGCGGGGGGACTATTTGAGACCCAGTACTTC. Translation gives CASSYMQLAGGLFETQYF. The V gene is TRBV5-5, the J gene TRBJ2-5, with 12 bases that match TRBD2. Germline trimming cut 3 bases from V and 5 bases from J; bases unmatched to any gene: 14. The CDR3 has 18 residues. In germline, CDR1 is SGHKS, CDR2 YYEKEE (reference sequence).

J is TRBJ2-1 and V is TRBV2; 7 bases line up with TRBD1. The germline CDR1 and CDR2 sequences are SNHLY and FYNNEI. The junction had 3 bases not matched to a gene; V was cut back by 4 bases and J by 0 bases. The CDR3 consists of 15 residues. Here the CDR3 DNA reads TGTGCCAGCAGTGCGGACAGGAGCTCCTACAATGAGCAGTTCTTC. This sequence encodes CASSADRSSYNEQFF.

This chain connects TRBV19 to TRBJ1-1; D remains unclear. The germline V and J ends were trimmed by 3 bases and 2 bases, with 10 bases remaining between them. Germline CDR1 reads LNHDA; CDR2 reads SQIVND (reference sequence). The CDR3 consists of 14 residues. The CDR3 DNA is TGTGCCAGTAGTATTGGGCAGGTCAACACTGAAGCTTTCTTT. As protein: CASSIGQVNTEAFF.

This sequence joins TRBV5-1 and TRBJ2-5, with 11 bases matching TRBD2. Germline CDR1 reads SGHRS; CDR2 reads YFSETQ. Trimming removed 5 bases from V and 2 bases from J; junction bases left unmatched: 14. The length of the CDR3 is 18 residues. CDR3 amino acids: CASRELGSSGGLQETQYF. The CDR3, as DNA: TGCGCCAGCAGGGAACTAGGCTCTAGCGGGGGGTTACAAGAGACCCAGTACTTC.